The sequence of this T cell receptor (beta chain) was determined in a study of shared clonotypes between healthy human individuals. Germline values: CDR1 MNHEY, CDR2 SVGAGI. Trimming took off 2 bases at V and 1 base at J, with 3 bases between the two ends. The CDR3 is made up of 13 amino acids. Points from the study as a whole: A limitation of the genetic and exposure-history diversity represented arose from few donors.

The assay was run at deep level. The authors' processing: ImmunoSEQ junction-only sequences lacked quality scores, so their filtering differed. Only in-frame clones appear in the TCRdb table, and some are missing; sequencing was by immunoSEQ multiplex PCR. V and J calls plus clone size are reproduced from that table; the DNA served to infer D and trimming. The sample consists of over 400,000 clones, over 70% of them appearing once. Concerning this clone: The antigen remains undetermined. This specimen includes other DNA sequences encoding the same CDR3.

This chain uses TRBV6-5 with TRBJ1-5; no clear D gene. Sample: PBMCs. The sequence was collected from a middle-aged woman in good health. Some clones in this sample may be carry-over from other donors' samples. The CDR3 bases are TGTGCCAGCAGTTACGACAGCAATCAGCCCCAGCATTTT. Translated, it gives CASSYDSNQPQHF.